Listed below are T cell receptor beta chains from one sample, sequenced in a study of blood T cell repertoires in COVID-19. The repertoire was sequenced with immunoSEQ multiplex PCR; TCRdb's copy has only in-frame clones and lacks some. The sample lists 200,000 to 250,000 clones, over 70% occurring once. Material for sequencing was peripheral blood. The receptors come from a man in his fifties or sixties with active or convalescent COVID-19. The CDR3 runs from the conserved cysteine through the conserved F or W. Size is stated for part of the rows, as once, few or many counts, or as a class when the clone is expanded.

>TRBV3-1/TRBV3-2|once
CARGAPSGTAYEQYF
>TRBV6-5|-
CASGANDEKLFF
>TRBV14|-
CASSLETGTEAFF
>TRBV7-8|-
CASSLPGTSGRNEQYF
>TRBV15|-
CATSRDLLAGPSYEQYF
>TRBV7-2|-
CASSGGVGTDTQYF
>TRBV7-3|-
CASSPRGSGMNEQFF
>TRBV14|-
CASSPVLGAESGEQYF
>TRBV30|-
CAWLSGGGTDTQYF
>TRBV19|-
CASNPDRGSNQPQHF
>TRBV9|-
CASSVGVIRQGVEDNTEAFF
>TRBV4-3|-
CASSQDMDRAYGYTF
>TRBV5-1|-
CARQREGRISSYNEQFF
>TRBV5-6|-
CASSSGTDLGPQHF
>TRBV2|-
CASSTGLGAGGLFF
>TRBV6-1|-
CASSESQVRSYTF